This T cell receptor beta chain was obtained from a study of shared clonotypes between healthy human individuals. Sequenced by immunoSEQ multiplex PCR; TCRdb stores in-frame clones only, minus some. This table holds roughly 1,500,000 clones, 98% found once. This CDR3 contains 17 residues. Germline CDR1 reads MGHRA; CDR2 reads YSYEKL. After removal of 0 bases from V and 2 bases from J, the junction contained 4 bases not matched to a gene. About this clone: This sample includes further DNA sequences coding for the same CDR3.

J is TRBJ2-2 and V is TRBV4-1; 9 nucleotides match TRBD1. The clonotype comes from a man aged 25 to 40 in good health. Sequenced sample: naive CD4+ T cells sorted from blood. Subset defined: CD45RA+ positively selected. CDR3 sequence: CASSQDRDRANTGELFF. CDR3 DNA: TGCGCCAGCAGCCAAGATCGGGACAGGGCAAACACCGGGGAGCTGTTTTTT.